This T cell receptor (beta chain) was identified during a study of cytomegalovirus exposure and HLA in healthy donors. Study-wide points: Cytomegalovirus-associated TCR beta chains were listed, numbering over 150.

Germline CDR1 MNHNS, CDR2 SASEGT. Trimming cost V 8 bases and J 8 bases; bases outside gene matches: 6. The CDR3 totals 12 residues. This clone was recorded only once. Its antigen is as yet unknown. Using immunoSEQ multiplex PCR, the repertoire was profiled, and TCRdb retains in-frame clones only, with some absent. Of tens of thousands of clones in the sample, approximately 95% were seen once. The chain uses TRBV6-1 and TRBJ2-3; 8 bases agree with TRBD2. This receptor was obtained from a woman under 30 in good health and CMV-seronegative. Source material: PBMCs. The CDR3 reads CASHTGGRTQYF. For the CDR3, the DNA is TGTGCCAGCCATACGGGGGGGCGTACGCAGTATTTT.